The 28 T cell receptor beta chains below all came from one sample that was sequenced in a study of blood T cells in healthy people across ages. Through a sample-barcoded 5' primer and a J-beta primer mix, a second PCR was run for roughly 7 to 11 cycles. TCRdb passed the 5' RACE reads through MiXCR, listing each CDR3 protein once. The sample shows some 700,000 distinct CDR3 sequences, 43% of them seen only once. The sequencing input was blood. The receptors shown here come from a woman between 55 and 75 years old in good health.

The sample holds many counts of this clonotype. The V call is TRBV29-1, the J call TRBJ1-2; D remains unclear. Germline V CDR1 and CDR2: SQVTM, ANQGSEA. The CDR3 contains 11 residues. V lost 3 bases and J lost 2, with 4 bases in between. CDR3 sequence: CSVELNYGYTF. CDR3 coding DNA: TGCAGCGTTGAGTTGAACTATGGCTACACCTTC.

This chain's CDR3 is CATSATNRLMNTEAFF. For the CDR3, the DNA is TGTGCCACCTCCGCTACCAACAGACTCATGAACACTGAAGCTTTCTTT. This chain uses TRBV13 with TRBJ1-1, with D unclear. V was shortened by 10 bases and J by 0 bases, with 21 bases between the two germline ends. Germline V lookup: CDR1 PRHDT, CDR2 FYEKMQ (reference sequence). The CDR3 is 16 amino acids.

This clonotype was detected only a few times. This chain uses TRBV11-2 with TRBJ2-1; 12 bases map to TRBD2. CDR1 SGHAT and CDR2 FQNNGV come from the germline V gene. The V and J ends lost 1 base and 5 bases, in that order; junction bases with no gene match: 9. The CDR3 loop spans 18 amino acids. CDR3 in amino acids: CASSLGTSGANWNNEQFF. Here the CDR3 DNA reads TGTGCCAGCAGCTTAGGGACTAGCGGGGCCAATTGGAACAATGAGCAGTTCTTC.

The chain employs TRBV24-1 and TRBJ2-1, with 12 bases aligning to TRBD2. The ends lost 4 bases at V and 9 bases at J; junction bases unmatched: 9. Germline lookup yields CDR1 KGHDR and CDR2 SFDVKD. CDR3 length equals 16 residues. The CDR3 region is CATSDPSSGRDPEQFF. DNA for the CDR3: TGTGCCACCAGTGACCCCTCTAGCGGGAGGGATCCTGAGCAGTTCTTC.

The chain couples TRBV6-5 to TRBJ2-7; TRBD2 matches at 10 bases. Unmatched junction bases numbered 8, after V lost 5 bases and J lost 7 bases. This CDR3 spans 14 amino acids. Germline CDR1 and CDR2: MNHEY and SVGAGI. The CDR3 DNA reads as TGTGCCAGCAGTCTAGCGGGAGTTGGTCGAGAGCAGTACTTC. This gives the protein CASSLAGVGREQYF.

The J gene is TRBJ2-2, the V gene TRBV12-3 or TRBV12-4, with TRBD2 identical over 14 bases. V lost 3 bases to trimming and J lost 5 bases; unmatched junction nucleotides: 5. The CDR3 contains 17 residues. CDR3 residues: CASSLGLAGVQTGELFF. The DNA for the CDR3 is TGTGCCAGCAGTTTGGGACTAGCGGGAGTGCAAACCGGGGAGCTGTTTTTT.

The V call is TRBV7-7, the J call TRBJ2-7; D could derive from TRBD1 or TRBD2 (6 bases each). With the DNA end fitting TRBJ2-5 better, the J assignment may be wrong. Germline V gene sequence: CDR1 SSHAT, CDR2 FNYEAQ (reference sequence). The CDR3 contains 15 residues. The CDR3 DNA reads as TGTGCCAGCAGCGTTGGAGGAGGGGGAGGTGAGACCCAGTACTTC. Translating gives CASSVGGGGGETQYF.

The CDR3 DNA sequence: TGTGCCAGCAGTACCTTAACTCCTCTAGCGGGAGAATCCCAAGAGACCCAGTACTTC. It encodes CASSTLTPLAGESQETQYF. The V call is TRBV6-2 or TRBV6-3, the J call TRBJ2-5; 10 nucleotides align to TRBD2. This CDR3 spans 19 amino acids. V gave up 5 bases and J gave up 1 base; unmatched junction bases: 16. Germline V gene data show CDR1 as MNHEY and CDR2 as SVGEGT.

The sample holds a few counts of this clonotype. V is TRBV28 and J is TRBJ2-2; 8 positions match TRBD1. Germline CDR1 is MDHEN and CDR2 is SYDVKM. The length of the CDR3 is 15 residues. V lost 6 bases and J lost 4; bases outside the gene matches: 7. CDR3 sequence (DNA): TGTGCCAGCAGCGGACAGGGAACTTCCACCGGGGAGCTGTTTTTT. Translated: CASSGQGTSTGELFF.

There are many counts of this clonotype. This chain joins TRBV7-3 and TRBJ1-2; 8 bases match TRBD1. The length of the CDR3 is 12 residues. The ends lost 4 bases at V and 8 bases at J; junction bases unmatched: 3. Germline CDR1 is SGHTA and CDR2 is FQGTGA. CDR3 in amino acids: CASSSGQGGYTF. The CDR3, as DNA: TGTGCCAGCAGCTCCGGACAGGGCGGCTACACCTTC. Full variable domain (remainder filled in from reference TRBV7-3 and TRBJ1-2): GAGVSQTPSNKVTEKGKYVELRCDPISGHTALYWYRQSLGQGPEFLIYFQGTGAADDSGLPNDRFFAVRPEGSVSTLKIQRTERGDSAVYLCASSSGQGGYTFGSGTRLTVV.

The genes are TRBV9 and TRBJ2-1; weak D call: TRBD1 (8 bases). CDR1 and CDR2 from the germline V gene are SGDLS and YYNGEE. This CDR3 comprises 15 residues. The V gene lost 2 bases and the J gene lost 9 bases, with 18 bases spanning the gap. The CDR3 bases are TGTGCCAGCAGCGTCAGCACAGGGGGGGTGGGTGAGCAGTTCTTC. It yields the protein CASSVSTGGVGEQFF.

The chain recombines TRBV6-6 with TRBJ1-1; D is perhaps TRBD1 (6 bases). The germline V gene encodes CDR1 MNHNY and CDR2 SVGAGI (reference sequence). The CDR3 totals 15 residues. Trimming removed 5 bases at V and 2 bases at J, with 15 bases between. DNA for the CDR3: TGTGCCAGCAGTCTCCCAGGGGCTTTAAACACTGAAGCTTTCTTT. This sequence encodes CASSLPGALNTEAFF.

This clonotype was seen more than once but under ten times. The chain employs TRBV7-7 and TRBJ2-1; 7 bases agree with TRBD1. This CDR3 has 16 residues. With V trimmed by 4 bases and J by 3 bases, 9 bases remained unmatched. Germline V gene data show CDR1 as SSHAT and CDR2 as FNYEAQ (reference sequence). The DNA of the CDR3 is TGTGCCAGCAGCTCACTACAGGGGATCTTCTACAATGAGCAGTTCTTC. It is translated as CASSSLQGIFYNEQFF.

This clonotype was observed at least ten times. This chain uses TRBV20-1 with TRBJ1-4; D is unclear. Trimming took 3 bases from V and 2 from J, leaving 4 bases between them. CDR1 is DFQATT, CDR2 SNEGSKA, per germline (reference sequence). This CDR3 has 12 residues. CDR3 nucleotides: TGCAGTGCTAGGCAGACTAATGAAAAACTGTTTTTT. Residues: CSARQTNEKLFF.

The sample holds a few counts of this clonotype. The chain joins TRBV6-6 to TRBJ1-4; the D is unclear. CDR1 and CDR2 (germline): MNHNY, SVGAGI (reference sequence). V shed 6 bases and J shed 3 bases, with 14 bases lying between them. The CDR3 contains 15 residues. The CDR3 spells CASSLYRAANEKLFF. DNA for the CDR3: TGTGCCAGCAGCCTATACCGGGCTGCTAATGAAAAACTGTTTTTT.

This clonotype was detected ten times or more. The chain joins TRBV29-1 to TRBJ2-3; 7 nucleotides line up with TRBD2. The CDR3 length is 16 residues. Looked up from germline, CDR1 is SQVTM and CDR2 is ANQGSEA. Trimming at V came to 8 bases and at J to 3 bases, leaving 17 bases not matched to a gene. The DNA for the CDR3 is TGCAGCCCCATCGAAGCTAGCGGATCCGGAACAGATACGCAGTATTTT. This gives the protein CSPIEASGSGTDTQYF.

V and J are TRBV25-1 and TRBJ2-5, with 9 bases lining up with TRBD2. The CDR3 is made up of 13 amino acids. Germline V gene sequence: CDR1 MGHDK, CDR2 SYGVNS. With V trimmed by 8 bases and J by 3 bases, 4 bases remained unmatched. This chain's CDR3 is CASDVAGEETQYF. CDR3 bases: TGTGCCAGCGACGTAGCGGGGGAAGAGACCCAGTACTTC.

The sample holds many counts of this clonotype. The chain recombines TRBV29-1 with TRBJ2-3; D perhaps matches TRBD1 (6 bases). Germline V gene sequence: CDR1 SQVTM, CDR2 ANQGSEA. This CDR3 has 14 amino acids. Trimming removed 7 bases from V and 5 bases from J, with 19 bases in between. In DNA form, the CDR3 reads TGCAGCGCGGCCCCAGGGGATAGTAAAGATACGCAGTATTTT. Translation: CSAAPGDSKDTQYF.

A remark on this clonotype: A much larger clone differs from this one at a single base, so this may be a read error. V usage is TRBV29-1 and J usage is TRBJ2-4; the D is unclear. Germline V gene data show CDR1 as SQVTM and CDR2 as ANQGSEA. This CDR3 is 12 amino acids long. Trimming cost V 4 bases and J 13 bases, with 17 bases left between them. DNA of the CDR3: TGCAGCGTTGGCCATAACTACAATGAGCAGTACTTC. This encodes CSVGHNYNEQYF. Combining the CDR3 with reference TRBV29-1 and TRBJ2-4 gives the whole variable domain SAVISQKPSRDICQRGTSLTIQCQVDSQVTMMFWYRQQPGQSLTLIATANQGSEATYESGFVIDKFPISRPNLTFSTLTVSNMSPEDSSIYLCSVGHNYNEQYFGAGTRLSVL.

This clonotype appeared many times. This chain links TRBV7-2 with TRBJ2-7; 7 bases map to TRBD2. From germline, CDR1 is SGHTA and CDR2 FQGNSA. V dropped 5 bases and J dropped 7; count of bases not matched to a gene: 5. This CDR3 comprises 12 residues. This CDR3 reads CASSTGLSEQYF. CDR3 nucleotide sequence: TGTGCCAGCAGCACGGGACTATCGGAGCAGTACTTC.

The DNA for the CDR3 is TGCAGTGCGGCAGGTGGGACCTTCACAGATACGCAGTATTTT. It yields the protein CSAAGGTFTDTQYF. The chain couples TRBV20-1 to TRBJ2-3, with D perhaps matching TRBD1 or TRBD2 (5 bases each). The ends were cut back, 6 bases at V and 2 bases at J, with 15 bases in the middle. CDR1 is DFQATT and CDR2 is SNEGSKA in the germline V gene (reference sequence). This CDR3 contains 14 residues.

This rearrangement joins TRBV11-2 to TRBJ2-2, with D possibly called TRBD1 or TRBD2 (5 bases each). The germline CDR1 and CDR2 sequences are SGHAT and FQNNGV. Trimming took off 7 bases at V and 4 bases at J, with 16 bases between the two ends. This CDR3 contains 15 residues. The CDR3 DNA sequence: TGTGCCAGCAAGCGGATTTCGGGGCGCACCGGGGAGCTGTTTTTT. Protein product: CASKRISGRTGELFF.

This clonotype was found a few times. The CDR3 spells CAITPDRPGETQYF. Here the CDR3 DNA reads TGTGCCATCACTCCGGACAGGCCGGGAGAGACCCAGTACTTC. The chain employs TRBV10-3 and TRBJ2-5; 7 positions agree with TRBD1. The CDR3 has 14 residues. Germline CDR1 and CDR2: ENHRY and SYGVKD. The trim removed 7 bases at V and 4 bases at J, leaving 9 bases unmatched.

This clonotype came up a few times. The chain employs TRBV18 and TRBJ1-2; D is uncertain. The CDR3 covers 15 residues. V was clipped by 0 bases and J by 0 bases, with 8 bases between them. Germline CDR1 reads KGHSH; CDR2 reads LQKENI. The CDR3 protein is CASSPPRHANYGYTF. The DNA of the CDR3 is TGTGCCAGCTCACCACCTCGACATGCTAACTATGGCTACACCTTC.

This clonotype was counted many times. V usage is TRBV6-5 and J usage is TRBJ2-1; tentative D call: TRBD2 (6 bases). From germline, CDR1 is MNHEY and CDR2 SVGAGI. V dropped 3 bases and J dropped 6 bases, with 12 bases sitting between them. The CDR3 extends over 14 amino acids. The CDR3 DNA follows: TGTGCCAGCAGTTATCTCCAGGAGGGCAATGAGCAGTTCTTC. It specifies CASSYLQEGNEQFF.

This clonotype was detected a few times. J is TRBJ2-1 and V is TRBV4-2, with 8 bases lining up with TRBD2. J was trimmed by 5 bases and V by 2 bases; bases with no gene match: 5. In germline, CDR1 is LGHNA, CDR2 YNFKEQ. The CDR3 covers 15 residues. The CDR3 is CASSQNGRADNEQFF. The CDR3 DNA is TGTGCCAGCAGCCAAAACGGGAGGGCCGACAATGAGCAGTTCTTC.

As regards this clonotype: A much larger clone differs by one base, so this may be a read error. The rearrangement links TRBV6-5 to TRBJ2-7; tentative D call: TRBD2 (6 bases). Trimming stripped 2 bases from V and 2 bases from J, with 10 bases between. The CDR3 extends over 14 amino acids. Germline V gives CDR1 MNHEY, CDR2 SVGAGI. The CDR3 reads CASSYGGTPYEQYF. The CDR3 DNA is TGTGCCAGCAGTTACGGCGGGACTCCCTACGAGCAGTACTTC.

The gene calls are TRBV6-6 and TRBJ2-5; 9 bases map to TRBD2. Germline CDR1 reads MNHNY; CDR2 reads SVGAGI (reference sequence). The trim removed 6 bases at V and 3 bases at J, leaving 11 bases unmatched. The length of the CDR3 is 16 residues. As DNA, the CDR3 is TGTGCCAGCAGAAACAGGGTGCGGGAGGGAAAAGAGACCCAGTACTTC. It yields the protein CASRNRVREGKETQYF.